Listed here is a single TCR beta chain. Its antigen remains unidentified. This sample was taken from a study of T cell repertoires in cytomegalovirus infection. Study summary: Public TCR beta signatures marked donors with CMV infection and the matching HLA.

The V and J ends lost 5 bases and 7 bases respectively, with 14 bases between them. CDR1 is SGHRS and CDR2 is YFSETQ in the germline V gene. The CDR3 loop spans 13 amino acids. TCRdb reanalysed the reads using MiXCR and keeps one entry per CDR3 protein. The sample carries roughly 730,000 distinct CDR3 sequences, around 30% recorded once. Sequences were derived from cultured PBMCs, sampled from culture after CMV antigen stimulation. This sequence was found in a human donor in good health (CMV status not recorded). Some clones in this sample may be carry-over from other donors' samples. The gene calls are TRBV5-1 and TRBJ2-3; possible D gene TRBD1, 5 bases. The CDR3 sequence: CASRPDRSNTQYF. CDR3 DNA sequence: TGCGCCAGCAGGCCCGACAGATCCAATACGCAGTATTTT. The whole variable domain, filled in from reference TRBV5-1 and TRBJ2-3, reads KAGVTQTPRYLIKTRGQQVTLSCSPISGHRSVSWYQQTPGQGLQFLFEYFSETQRNKGNFPGRFSGRQFSNSRSEMNVSTLELGDSALYLCASRPDRSNTQYFGPGTRLTVL.